Below, one T cell receptor beta chain is given with its context. Profiling relied on immunoSEQ multiplex PCR, and the TCRdb table lists in-frame clones only, not all of them. Of about 140,000 clones listed, about 87% are singletons. The record originates from a study of blood T cell repertoires in COVID-19. The germline V gene encodes CDR1 ENHRY and CDR2 SYGVKD. V dropped 5 bases and J dropped 3 bases, with 16 bases sitting between them. The length of the CDR3 is 15 residues. Sequenced material: peripheral blood. This chain joins TRBV10-3 and TRBJ1-1; TRBD1 might be the D (6 bases). The clonotype was recovered from a woman aged 45 to 65 with acute or convalescent COVID-19. CDR3: CAISSDRAGDTEAFF. For the CDR3, the DNA is TGTGCCATCAGTTCTGATCGGGCAGGGGACACTGAAGCTTTCTTT.